The following is a TCR beta chain sequence with its context. Its cognate antigen is unknown. The data belong to a study of cytomegalovirus exposure and HLA in healthy donors. Study-level results: Analyzed later, association rates of TCRs varied across HLA loci, with DRB1 most and HLA-C fewest. An analysis that came later showed most CMV-associated TCR beta chains appearing HLA-restricted. The records held CMV serostatus as the only immune exposure information.

It was with 60 Vbeta and 13 Jbeta primers that the PCR ran. Assay: immunoSEQ multiplex PCR; the TCRdb copy retains only in-frame clones and omits some. Of 160,000 or so clones listed, around four fifths are singletons. Samples came from healthy bone marrow donors. This CDR3 region has 13 residues. Between the trimmed V and J ends, which lost 7 bases and 2 bases, there was a span of 11 bases. Per germline, CDR1 MDHEN and CDR2 SYDVKM. This clonotype was sampled from a man younger than 35 in good health and CMV-seronegative. V is TRBV28 and J is TRBJ1-2; D is possibly TRBD1 (5 bases). Sequences were obtained from PBMCs. The CDR3 here is CASTEQENYGYTF. Written as DNA, the CDR3 is TGTGCCAGCACGGAACAGGAGAACTATGGCTACACCTTC.